Many counts were recorded for the clone carrying this T cell receptor beta chain. The data were obtained in a study of low-dose radiotherapy and immunotherapy resistance in tumors. Described time point: before trial treatment. Unmatched junction bases numbered 9, after V lost 4 bases and J lost 5 bases. The CDR3 length is 16 residues. Germline assignment: CDR1 SNHLY and CDR2 FYNNEI. TRAV- and TRBV-specific primers primed first-strand cDNA, covering alpha and beta chains. With a constant-region primer and a V-primer adapter, TCRs were subjected to 20 PCR cycles of amplification. TCRdb called the reads again in MiXCR, with one record for every CDR3 protein. The sample records 70,000 to 95,000 distinct CDR3 sequences, over 15% being singletons.

This clonotype was sampled from a male donor with prostate cancer. Sequencing used PBMCs, obtained before treatment. The chain employs TRBV2 and TRBJ2-2; 8 nucleotides agree with TRBD1. The CDR3: CASSVAGGRLTGELFF. In DNA form, the CDR3 reads TGTGCCAGCAGTGTGGCAGGGGGCCGGTTGACCGGGGAGCTGTTTTTT.